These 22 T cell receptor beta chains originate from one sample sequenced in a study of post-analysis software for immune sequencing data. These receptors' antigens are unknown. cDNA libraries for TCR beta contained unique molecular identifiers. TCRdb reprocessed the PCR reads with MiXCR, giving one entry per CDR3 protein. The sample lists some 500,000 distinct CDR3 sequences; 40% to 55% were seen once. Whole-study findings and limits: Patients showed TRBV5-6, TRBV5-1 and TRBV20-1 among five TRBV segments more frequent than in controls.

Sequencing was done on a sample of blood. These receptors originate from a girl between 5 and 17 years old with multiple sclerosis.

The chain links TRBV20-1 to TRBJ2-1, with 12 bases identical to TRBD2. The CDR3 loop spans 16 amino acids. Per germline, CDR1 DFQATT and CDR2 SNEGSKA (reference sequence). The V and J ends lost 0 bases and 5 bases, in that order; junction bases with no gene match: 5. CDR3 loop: CSARDWRTSGNNEQFF. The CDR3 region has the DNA TGCAGTGCTAGAGATTGGCGGACTAGCGGGAACAATGAGCAGTTCTTC.

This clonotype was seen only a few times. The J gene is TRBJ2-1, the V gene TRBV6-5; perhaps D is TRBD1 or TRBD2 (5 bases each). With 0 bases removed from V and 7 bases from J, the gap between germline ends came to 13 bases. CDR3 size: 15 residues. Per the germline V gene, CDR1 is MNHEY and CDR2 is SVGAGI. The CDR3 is CASSYSRGRTNEQFF. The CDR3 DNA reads TGTGCCAGCAGTTACTCGAGGGGACGCACTAATGAGCAGTTCTTC.

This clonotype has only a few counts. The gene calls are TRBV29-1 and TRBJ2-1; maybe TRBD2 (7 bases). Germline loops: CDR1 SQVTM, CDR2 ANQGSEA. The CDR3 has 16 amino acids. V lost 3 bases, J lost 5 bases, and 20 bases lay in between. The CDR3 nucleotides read TGCAGCGTTGAGAGGGGGAGGGTCTACCACCACAATGAGCAGTTCTTC. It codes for CSVERGRVYHHNEQFF.

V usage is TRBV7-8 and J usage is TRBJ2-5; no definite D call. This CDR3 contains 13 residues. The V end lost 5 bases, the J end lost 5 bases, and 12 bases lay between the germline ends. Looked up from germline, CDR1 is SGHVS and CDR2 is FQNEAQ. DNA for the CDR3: TGTGCCAGCAGCCTCTGGACGCTTGAGACCCAGTACTTC. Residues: CASSLWTLETQYF.

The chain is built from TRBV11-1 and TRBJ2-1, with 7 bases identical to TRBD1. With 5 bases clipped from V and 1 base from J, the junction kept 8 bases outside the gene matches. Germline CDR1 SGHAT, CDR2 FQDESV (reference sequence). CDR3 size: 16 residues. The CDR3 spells CASSPRTGESYNEQFF. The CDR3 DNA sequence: TGTGCCAGCAGCCCCAGAACAGGGGAGTCCTACAATGAGCAGTTCTTC.

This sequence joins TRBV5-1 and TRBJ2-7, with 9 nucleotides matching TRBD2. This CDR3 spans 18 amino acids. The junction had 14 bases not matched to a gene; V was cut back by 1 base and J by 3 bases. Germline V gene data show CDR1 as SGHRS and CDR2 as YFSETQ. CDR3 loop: CASSLSSSAGGIFYEQYF. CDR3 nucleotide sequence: TGCGCCAGCAGCTTGTCTTCTTCGGCGGGAGGGATTTTCTACGAGCAGTACTTC.

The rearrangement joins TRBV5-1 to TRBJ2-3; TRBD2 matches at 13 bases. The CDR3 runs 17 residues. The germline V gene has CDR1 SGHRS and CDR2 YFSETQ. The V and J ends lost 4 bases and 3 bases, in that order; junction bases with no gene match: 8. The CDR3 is CASSRTTSGRATDTQYF. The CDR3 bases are TGCGCCAGCAGCCGGACAACTAGCGGGAGGGCAACAGATACGCAGTATTTT.

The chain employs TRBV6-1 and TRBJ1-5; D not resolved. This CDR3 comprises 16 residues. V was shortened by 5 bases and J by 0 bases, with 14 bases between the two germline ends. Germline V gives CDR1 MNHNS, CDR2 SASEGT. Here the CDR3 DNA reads TGTGCCAGCAGTCGGCAGCTAGAACTTAGCAATCAGCCCCAGCATTTT. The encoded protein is CASSRQLELSNQPQHF.

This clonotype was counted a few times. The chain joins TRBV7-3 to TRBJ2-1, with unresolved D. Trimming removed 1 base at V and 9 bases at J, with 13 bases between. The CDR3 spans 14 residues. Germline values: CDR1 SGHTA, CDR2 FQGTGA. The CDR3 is CASSLRSGDGEQFF. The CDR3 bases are TGTGCCAGCAGCTTAAGGAGTGGAGATGGTGAGCAGTTCTTC.

DNA for the CDR3: TGTGCCAGCAGTGACCGGGCAGTTTATAGCAATCAGCCCCAGCATTTT. It specifies CASSDRAVYSNQPQHF. The rearrangement joins TRBV6-1 to TRBJ1-5, with D unclear. The length of the CDR3 is 16 residues. Trimming pared 3 bases from V and 0 bases from J, leaving 12 bases between. Germline CDR1 MNHNS, CDR2 SASEGT.

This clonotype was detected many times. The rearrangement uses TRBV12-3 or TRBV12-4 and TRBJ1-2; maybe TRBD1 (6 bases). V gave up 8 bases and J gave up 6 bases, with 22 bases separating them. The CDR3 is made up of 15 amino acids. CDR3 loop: CASAHRDTIMDGYTF. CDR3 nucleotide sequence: TGTGCCAGCGCTCACCGGGACACTATCATGGATGGCTACACCTTC.

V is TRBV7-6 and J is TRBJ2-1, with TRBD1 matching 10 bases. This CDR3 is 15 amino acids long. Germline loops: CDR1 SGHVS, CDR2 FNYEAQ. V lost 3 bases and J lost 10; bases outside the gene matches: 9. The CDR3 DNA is TGTGCCAGCAGCTTCTCGGGACAGGGGTCGGACGAGCAGTTCTTC. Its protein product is CASSFSGQGSDEQFF.

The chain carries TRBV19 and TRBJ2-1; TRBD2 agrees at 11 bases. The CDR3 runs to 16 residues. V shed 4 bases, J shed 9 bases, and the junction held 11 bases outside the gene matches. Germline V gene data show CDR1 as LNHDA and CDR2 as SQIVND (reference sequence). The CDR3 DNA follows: TGTGCCAGTAGTACAATAGCGGGAGGGCAGGCAGGTGAGCAGTTCTTC. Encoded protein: CASSTIAGGQAGEQFF.

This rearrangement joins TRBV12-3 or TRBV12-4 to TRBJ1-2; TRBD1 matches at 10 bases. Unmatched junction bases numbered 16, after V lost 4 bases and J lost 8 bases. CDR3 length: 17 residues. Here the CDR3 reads CASSSGTGEIKAYGYTF. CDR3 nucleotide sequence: TGTGCCAGCAGTTCGGGGACAGGGGAAATCAAGGCCTACGGCTACACCTTC.

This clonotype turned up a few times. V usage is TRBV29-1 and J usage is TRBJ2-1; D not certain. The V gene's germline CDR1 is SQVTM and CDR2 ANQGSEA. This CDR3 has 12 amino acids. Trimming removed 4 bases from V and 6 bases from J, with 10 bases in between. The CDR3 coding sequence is TGCAGCGTTGCTAGACGGAGCAATGAGCAGTTCTTC. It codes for CSVARRSNEQFF.

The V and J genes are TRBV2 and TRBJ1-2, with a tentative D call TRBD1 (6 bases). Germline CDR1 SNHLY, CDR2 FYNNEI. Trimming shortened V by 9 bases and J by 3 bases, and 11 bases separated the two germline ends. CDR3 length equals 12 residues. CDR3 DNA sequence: TGTGCCAGTACAGGGAAGTACTATGGCTACACCTTC. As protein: CASTGKYYGYTF.

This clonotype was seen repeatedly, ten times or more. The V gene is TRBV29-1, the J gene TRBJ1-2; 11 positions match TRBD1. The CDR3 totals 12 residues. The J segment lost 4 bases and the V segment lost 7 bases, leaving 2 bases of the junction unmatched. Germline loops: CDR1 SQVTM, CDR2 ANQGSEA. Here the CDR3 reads CSGGQGAYGYTF. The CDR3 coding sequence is TGCAGCGGCGGACAGGGGGCCTATGGCTACACCTTC.

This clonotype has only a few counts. The CDR3 is CASSGLTGTSGRDTQYF. The DNA of the CDR3 is TGTGCCAGCAGTGGCCTCACGGGGACTAGCGGGAGGGATACGCAGTATTTT. The chain links TRBV6-1 to TRBJ2-3, with 15 bases lining up with TRBD2. V was pared by 4 bases and J by 6 bases, with 8 bases of the junction left unmatched. Germline V CDR1 and CDR2: MNHNS, SASEGT. CDR3 size: 17 residues.

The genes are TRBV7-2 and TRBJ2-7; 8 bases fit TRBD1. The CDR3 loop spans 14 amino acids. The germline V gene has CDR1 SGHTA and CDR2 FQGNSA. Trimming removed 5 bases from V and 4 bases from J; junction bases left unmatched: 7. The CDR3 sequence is CASSRSDRGYEQYF. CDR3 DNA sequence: TGTGCCAGCAGCCGATCCGACAGGGGATACGAGCAGTACTTC.

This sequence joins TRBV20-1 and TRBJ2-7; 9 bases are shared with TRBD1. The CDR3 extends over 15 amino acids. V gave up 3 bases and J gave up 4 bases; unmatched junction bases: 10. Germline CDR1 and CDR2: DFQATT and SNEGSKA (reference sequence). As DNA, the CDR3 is TGCAGTGCTAGGTCAACAGGGGGCTTCCTGTACGAGCAGTACTTC. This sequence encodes CSARSTGGFLYEQYF.

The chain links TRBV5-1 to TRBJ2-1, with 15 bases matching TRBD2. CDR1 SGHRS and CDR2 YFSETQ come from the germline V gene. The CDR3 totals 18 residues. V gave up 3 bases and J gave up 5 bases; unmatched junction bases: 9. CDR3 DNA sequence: TGCGCCAGCAGCTGGACTAGCGGGAGGGCCACCCTCCACAATGAGCAGTTCTTC. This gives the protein CASSWTSGRATLHNEQFF.

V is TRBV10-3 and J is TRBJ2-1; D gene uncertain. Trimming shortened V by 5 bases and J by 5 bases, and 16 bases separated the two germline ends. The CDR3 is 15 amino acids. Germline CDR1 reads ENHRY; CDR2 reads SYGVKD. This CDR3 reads CAISPTLGANNEQFF. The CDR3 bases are TGTGCCATCAGTCCGACGCTTGGTGCTAACAATGAGCAGTTCTTC.